The text below deals with one T cell receptor (beta chain). Its specificity is unknown. TCRdb reanalyzed the PCR reads with MiXCR. The sample has almost 35,000 clones, under 40% seen once. Germline V gene lookup returns CDR1 KGHDR and CDR2 SFDVKD. The CDR3 totals 12 residues. V gave up 9 bases and J gave up 5 bases; unmatched junction bases: 5. The data were taken from a study of metastatic and nonmetastatic thyroid tumors. Broader study findings: It was reportedly found that TCR beta diversity was significantly higher in malignant thyroid tumors than in benign nodules, a difference seen in both blood and tumor samples.

Patients had received no treatment of any kind before thyroid surgery. The sample taken for sequencing was tumor tissue. The chain combines TRBV24-1 with TRBJ1-1; 7 bases match TRBD1. The TCR was taken from a female donor with papillary thyroid cancer or a benign thyroid nodule (not recorded which). Some clones in this sample may be carry-over from other donors' samples. CDR3 loop: CATSETGTEAFF. Written as DNA, the CDR3 is TGTGCCACCTCGGAGACAGGGACTGAAGCTTTCTTT.